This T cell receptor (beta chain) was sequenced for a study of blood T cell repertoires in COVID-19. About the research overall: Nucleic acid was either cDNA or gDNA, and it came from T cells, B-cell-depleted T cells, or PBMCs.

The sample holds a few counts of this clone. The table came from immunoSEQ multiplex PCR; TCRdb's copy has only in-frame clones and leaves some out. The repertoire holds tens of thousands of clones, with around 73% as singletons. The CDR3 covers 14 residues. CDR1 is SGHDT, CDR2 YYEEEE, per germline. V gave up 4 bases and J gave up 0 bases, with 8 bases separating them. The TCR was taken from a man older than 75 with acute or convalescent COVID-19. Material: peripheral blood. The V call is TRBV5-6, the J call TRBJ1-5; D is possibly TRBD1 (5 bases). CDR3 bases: TGTGCCAGCAGCGGGGGGTATAGCAATCAGCCCCAGCATTTT. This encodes CASSGGYSNQPQHF.